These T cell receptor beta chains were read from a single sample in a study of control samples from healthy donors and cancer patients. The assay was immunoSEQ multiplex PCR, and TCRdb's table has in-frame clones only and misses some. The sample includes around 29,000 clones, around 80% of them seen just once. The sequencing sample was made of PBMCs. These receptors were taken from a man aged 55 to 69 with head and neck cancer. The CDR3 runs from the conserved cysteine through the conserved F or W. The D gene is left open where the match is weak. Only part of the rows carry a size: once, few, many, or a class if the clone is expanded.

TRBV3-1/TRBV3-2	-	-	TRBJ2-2	CASSQGTSPRGELFF	TGTGCCAGCAGCCAGGGTACTAGTCCTCGCGGGGAGCTGTTTTTT
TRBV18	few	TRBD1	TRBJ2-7	CASSRQGAEQYF	TGTGCCAGCTCACGACAGGGAGCCGAGCAGTACTTC
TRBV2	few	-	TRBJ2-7	CASSERRAGSGEQYF	TGTGCCAGCAGTGAACGGCGGGCAGGGTCGGGCGAGCAGTACTTC
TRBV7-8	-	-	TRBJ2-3	CASSWGFADTQYF	TGTGCCAGCAGCTGGGGGTTTGCGGATACGCAGTATTTT
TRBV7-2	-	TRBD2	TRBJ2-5	CASSLGAGGPTETQYF	TGTGCCAGCAGCTTAGGGGCGGGAGGGCCAACAGAGACCCAGTACTTC
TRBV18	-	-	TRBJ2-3	CASSPLADTQYF	TGTGCCAGCTCACCCCTGGCGGATACGCAGTATTTT
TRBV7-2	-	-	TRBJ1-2	CASRASGPYGYTF	TGTGCCAGCAGGGCGTCGGGGCCTTATGGCTACACCTTC
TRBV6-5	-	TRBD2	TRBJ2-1	CASSPGLAGYNEQFF	TGTGCCAGCAGTCCCGGACTAGCGGGTTACAATGAGCAGTTCTTC
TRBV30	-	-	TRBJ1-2	CAWSKSINLYGYTF	TGTGCCTGGAGTAAGAGCATTAATCTCTATGGCTACACCTTC
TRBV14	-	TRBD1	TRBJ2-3	CASSRITGADTQYF	TGTGCCAGCAGTCGAATTACAGGGGCAGATACGCAGTATTTT
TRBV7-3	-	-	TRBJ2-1	CASSSGGLLDWDEQFF	TGTGCCAGCAGCTCTGGAGGGCTCCTAGATTGGGATGAGCAGTTCTTC
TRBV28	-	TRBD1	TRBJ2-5	CASSPGQGWETQYF	TGTGCCAGCAGCCCTGGACAGGGCTGGGAGACCCAGTACTTC
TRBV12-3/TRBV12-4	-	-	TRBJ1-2	CASSPGANYGYTF	TGTGCCAGCTCCCCGGGGGCGAACTATGGCTACACCTTC
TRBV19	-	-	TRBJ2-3	CASRDRGGGTDTQYF	TGTGCCAGTAGGGATCGGGGCGGTGGCACAGATACGCAGTATTTT
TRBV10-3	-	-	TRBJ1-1	CAIRPFRGENTEAFF	TGTGCCATCAGGCCGTTCAGGGGTGAGAACACTGAAGCTTTCTTT
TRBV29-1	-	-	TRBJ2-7	CSVGEPGGGTYEQYF	TGCAGCGTTGGGGAGCCTGGAGGGGGGACATACGAGCAGTACTTC
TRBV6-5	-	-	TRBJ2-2	CASSRVQGNTGELFF	TGTGCCAGCAGTCGGGTTCAGGGGAACACCGGGGAGCTGTTTTTT
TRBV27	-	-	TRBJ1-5	CASSPVRGSIQPQHF	TGTGCCAGCAGTCCGGTCAGAGGGTCGATTCAGCCCCAGCATTTT
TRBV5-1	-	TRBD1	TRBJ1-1	CASSLDGQGNTEAFF	TGCGCCAGCAGCTTGGATGGACAGGGCAACACTGAAGCTTTCTTT
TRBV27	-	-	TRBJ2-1	CASSLSAANEQFF	TGTGCCAGCAGTTTATCGGCCGCCAATGAGCAGTTCTTC
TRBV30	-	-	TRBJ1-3	CAWSVQGGGNTIYF	TGTGCCTGGAGTGTACAGGGAGGAGGAAACACCATATATTTT
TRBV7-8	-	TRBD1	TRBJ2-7	CASSLTGDYEQYF	TGTGCCAGCAGCTTAACAGGGGACTACGAGCAGTACTTC
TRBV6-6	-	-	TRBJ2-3	CASSSRGIGTDTQYF	TGTGCCAGCAGCTCCAGGGGAATCGGGACAGATACGCAGTATTTT
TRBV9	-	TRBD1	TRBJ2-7	CASSVEGTGHYEQYF	TGTGCCAGCAGCGTAGAAGGGACAGGGCATTACGAGCAGTACTTC
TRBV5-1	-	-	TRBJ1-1	CASSTGIGPNTEAFF	TGCGCCAGCAGCACTGGTATAGGCCCGAACACTGAAGCTTTCTTT
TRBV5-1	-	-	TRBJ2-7	CASSLNTYEQYF	TGCGCCAGCAGCTTGAACACCTACGAGCAGTACTTC
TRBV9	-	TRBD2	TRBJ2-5	CASSVGSGSVETQYF	TGTGCCAGCAGCGTAGGTAGCGGGTCGGTAGAGACCCAGTACTTC
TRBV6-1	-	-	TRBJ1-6	CASSEHGDSPLHF	TGTGCCAGCAGTGAACATGGGGACTCACCCCTCCACTTT
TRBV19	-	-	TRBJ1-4	CAGREKLFF	TGTGCTGGGAGGGAAAAACTGTTTTTT
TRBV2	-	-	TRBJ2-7	CASSVGVTYEQYF	TGTGCCAGCAGTGTCGGGGTAACCTACGAGCAGTACTTC
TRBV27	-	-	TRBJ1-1	CASRGPFEAFF	TGTGCCAGCAGGGGACCCTTTGAAGCTTTCTTT
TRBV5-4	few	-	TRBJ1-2	CASSLEVAGYGYTF	TGTGCCAGCAGCTTGGAAGTTGCCGGGTATGGCTACACCTTC
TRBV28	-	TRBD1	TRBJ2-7	CASSSSPGQVYEQYF	TGTGCCAGCAGTTCGTCTCCGGGACAGGTTTACGAGCAGTACTTC
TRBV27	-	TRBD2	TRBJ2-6	CASSSPGGISGANVLTF	TGTGCCAGCAGTTCACCGGGAGGTATCTCTGGGGCCAACGTCCTGACTTTC
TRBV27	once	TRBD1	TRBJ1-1	CASSPRQGTNTEAFF	TGTGCCAGCAGTCCAAGACAGGGTACAAACACTGAAGCTTTCTTT
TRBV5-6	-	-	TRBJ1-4	CASSLDPGEEKLFF	TGTGCCAGCAGCTTGGACCCGGGCGAAGAAAAACTGTTTTTT
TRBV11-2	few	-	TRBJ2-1	CASSLEGKDYNEQFF	TGTGCCAGCAGCTTAGAAGGGAAAGATTACAATGAGCAGTTCTTC
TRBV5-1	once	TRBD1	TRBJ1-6	CASSARDRSSPLHF	TGCGCCAGCAGCGCCCGGGACAGGTCTTCACCCCTCCACTTT
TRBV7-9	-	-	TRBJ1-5	CASSLGNQPQHF	TGTGCCAGCAGCTTAGGCAATCAGCCCCAGCATTTT